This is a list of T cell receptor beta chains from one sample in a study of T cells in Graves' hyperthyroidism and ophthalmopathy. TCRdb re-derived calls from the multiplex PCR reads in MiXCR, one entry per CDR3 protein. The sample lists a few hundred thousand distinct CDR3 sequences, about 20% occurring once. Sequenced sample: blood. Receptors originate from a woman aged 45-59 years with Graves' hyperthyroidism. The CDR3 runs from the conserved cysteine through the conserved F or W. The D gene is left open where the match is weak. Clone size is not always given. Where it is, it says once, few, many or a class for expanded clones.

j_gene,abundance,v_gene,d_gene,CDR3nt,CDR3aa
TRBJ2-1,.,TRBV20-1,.,TGCAGTGCCAACAAGGAGACTAGTTCTGTGGATGAGCAGTTCTTC,CSANKETSSVDEQFF
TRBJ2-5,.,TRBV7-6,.,TGTGCCAGCAACTTAGTTTCTTGGGGTCAAGAGACCCAGTACTTC,CASNLVSWGQETQYF
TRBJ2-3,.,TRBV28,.,TGTGCCAGCAGTTCCGGGAACACAGATACGCAGTATTTT,CASSSGNTDTQYF
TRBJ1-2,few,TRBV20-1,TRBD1,TGCAGTGCTAGGGGGACAGGGAGAAACTATGGCTACACCTTC,CSARGTGRNYGYTF
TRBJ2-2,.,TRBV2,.,TGTGCCAGCAGTTATACTCCCCCTCCGGGAAACGGGGAGCTGTTTTTT,CASSYTPPPGNGELFF
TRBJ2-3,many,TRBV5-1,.,TGCGCCAGCAGCTACCGGACTGCAAGCACAGATACGCAGTATTTT,CASSYRTASTDTQYF
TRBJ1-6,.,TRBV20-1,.,TGCAGTGCTAGACCGGGGGGTAATTCACCCCTCCACTTT,CSARPGGNSPLHF
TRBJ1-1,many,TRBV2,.,TGTGCCGGGGGCTACGGGAACACTGAAGCTTTCTTT,CAGGYGNTEAFF
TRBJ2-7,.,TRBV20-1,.,TGCAGTGCTAGAGTCCAGGAGGCAGCCGAGCAGTACTTC,CSARVQEAAEQYF
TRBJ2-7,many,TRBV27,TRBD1,TGTGCCAGCAGTTGGACAGGGGCTAGCTACGAGCAGTACTTC,CASSWTGASYEQYF
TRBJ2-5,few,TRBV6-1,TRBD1,TGTGCCAGCAGTTATGTCACACAGGGGCCCCAAGAGACCCAGTACTTC,CASSYVTQGPQETQYF
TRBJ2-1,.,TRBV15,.,TGTGCCACCAGCCGGGGACCGCACAGCTCCTACAATGAGCAGTTCTTC,CATSRGPHSSYNEQFF
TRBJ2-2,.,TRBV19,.,TGTGCCAGTACCCTGAAGGGGGGATACGTTACCGGGGAGCTGTTTTTT,CASTLKGGYVTGELFF
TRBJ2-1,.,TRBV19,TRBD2,TGTGCCAGTAGTATGGAGACTAGCGGGGGGGCGGGCAATGAGCAGTTCTTC,CASSMETSGGAGNEQFF
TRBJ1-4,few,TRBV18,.,TGTGCCAGCTCACCTCGGGACCCCGCAACTAATGAAAAACTGTTTTTT,CASSPRDPATNEKLFF
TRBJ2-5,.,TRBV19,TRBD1,TGTGCCAGTAGCCGGGACAGGGTCGAAGAGACCCAGTACTTC,CASSRDRVEETQYF
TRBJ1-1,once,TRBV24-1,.,TGTGCCACCAGTGGACGGGCGAACACTGAAGCTTTCTTT,CATSGRANTEAFF